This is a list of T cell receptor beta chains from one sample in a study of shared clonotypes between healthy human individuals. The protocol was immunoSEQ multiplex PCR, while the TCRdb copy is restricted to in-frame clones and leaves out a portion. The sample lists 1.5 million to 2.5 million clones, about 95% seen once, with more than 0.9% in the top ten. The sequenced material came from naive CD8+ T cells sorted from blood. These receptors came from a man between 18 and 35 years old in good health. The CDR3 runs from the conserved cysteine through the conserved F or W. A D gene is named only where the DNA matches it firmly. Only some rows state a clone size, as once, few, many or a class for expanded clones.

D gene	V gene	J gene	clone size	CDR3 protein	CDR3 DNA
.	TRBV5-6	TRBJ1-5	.	CASSFGPGSNQPQHF	TGTGCCAGCAGTTTCGGTCCAGGGAGCAATCAGCCCCAGCATTTT
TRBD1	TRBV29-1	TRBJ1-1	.	CSVVPIDRGDSTEAFF	TGCAGCGTTGTACCCATCGACAGGGGTGATAGCACTGAAGCTTTCTTT
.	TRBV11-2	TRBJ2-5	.	CASSSTVAQTQYF	TGTGCCAGCAGCTCGACAGTAGCACAGACCCAGTACTTC
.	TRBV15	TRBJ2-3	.	CATSNGHREGSGDTQYF	TGTGCCACCAGCAACGGGCACAGGGAAGGTAGTGGGGATACGCAGTATTTT
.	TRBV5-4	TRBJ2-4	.	CASSLPPNQGLKNIQYF	TGTGCCAGCAGCTTGCCCCCCAACCAGGGTCTAAAAAACATTCAGTACTTC
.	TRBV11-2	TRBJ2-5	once	CASRREVETQYF	TGTGCCAGCCGCAGGGAGGTAGAGACCCAGTACTTC
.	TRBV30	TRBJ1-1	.	CAWSLSGWTEAFF	TGTGCCTGGAGTCTATCGGGGTGGACTGAAGCTTTCTTT
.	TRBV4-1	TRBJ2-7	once	CASSQREGVTEQYF	TGCGCCAGCAGCCAAAGGGAGGGGGTAACGGAGCAGTACTTC
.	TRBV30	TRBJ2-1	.	CAWDSGPNNEQFF	TGTGCCTGGGACAGTGGGCCAAACAATGAGCAGTTCTTC
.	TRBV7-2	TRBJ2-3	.	CASSPGITDTQYF	TGTGCCAGCAGCCCGGGAATCACAGATACGCAGTATTTT
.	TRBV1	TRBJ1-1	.	CTSSQGATPKLMNTEAFF	TGCACCAGCAGCCAAGGAGCCACTCCGAAACTCATGAACACTGAAGCTTTCTTT
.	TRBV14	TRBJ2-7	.	CASSQVSWKRASLGEQYF	TGTGCCAGCAGCCAAGTCTCCTGGAAACGGGCCTCCTTGGGCGAGCAGTACTTC
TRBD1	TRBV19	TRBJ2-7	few	CASSPGQAYEQYF	TGTGCCAGTAGTCCGGGACAGGCCTACGAGCAGTACTTC
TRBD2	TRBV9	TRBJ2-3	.	CASSTGLVGADTQYF	TGTGCCAGCAGCACCGGACTAGTCGGCGCAGATACGCAGTATTTT
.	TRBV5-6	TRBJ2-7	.	CASSLPPRWGNFAEQYF	TGTGCCAGCAGCTTGCCCCCTAGGTGGGGAAATTTTGCCGAGCAGTACTTC
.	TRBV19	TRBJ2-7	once	CASSILADSYEQYF	TGTGCCAGTAGTATCTTGGCAGATTCCTACGAGCAGTACTTC
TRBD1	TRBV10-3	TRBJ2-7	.	CAISAAGGSYEQYF	TGTGCCATCAGTGCGGCAGGGGGCTCCTACGAGCAGTACTTC
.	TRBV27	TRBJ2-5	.	CASSLWGPQGGETQYF	TGTGCCAGCAGTTTATGGGGACCTCAGGGTGGAGAGACCCAGTACTTC
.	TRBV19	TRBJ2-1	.	CASSSGTTSYNEQFF	TGTGCCAGTAGCTCCGGGACAACCTCCTACAATGAGCAGTTCTTC
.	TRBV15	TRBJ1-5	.	CATSTTLSNQPQHF	TGTGCCACCAGCACGACACTGAGCAATCAGCCCCAGCATTTT
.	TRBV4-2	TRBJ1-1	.	CASSQDLGFEAFF	TGTGCCAGCAGCCAAGATTTGGGATTTGAAGCTTTCTTT
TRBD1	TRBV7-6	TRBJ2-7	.	CASSPRQGRYEQYF	TGTGCCAGCAGCCCACGACAGGGTAGGTACGAGCAGTACTTC
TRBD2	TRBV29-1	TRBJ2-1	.	CSVEDQRGSSYNEQFF	TGCAGCGTTGAAGATCAGCGGGGGAGCTCCTACAATGAGCAGTTCTTC
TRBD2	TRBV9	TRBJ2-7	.	CASSPTSGGAGEQYF	TGTGCCAGCAGCCCTACTAGCGGGGGGGCCGGCGAGCAGTACTTC
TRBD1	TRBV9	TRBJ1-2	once	CASSEDRGLGYTF	TGTGCCAGCAGCGAGGACAGGGGGCTTGGCTACACCTTC
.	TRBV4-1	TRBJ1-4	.	CASSQRATSEKLFF	TGCGCCAGCAGCCAGAGAGCTACCAGTGAAAAACTGTTTTTT
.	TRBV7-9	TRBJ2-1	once	CASMPPGSSYNEQFF	TGTGCCAGCATGCCCCCGGGGAGCTCCTACAATGAGCAGTTCTTC
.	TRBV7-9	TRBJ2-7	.	CASSLVGQGNSYEQYF	TGTGCCAGCAGCTTAGTTGGTCAGGGAAACTCCTACGAGCAGTACTTC
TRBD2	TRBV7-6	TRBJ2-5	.	CASSYGREGLGETQYF	TGTGCCAGCAGCTATGGGCGGGAGGGCCTTGGGGAGACCCAGTACTTC
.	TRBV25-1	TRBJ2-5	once	CASSEGARRLYF	TGTGCCAGCAGTGAGGGTGCCCGACGACTATACTTC
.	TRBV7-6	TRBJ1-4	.	CASSLGSTNEKLFF	TGTGCCAGCAGCTTAGGGTCAACTAATGAAAAACTGTTTTTT
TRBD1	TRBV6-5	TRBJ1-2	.	CASRAGTGFHGYTF	TGTGCCAGCAGGGCCGGGACAGGATTTCATGGCTACACCTTC
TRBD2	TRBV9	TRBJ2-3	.	CASSLGTSGLSDTQYF	TGTGCCAGCAGCCTAGGGACTAGCGGGTTGAGCGATACGCAGTATTTT
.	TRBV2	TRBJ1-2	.	CASSDITFYGYTF	TGTGCCAGCAGCGATATTACCTTCTATGGCTACACCTTC
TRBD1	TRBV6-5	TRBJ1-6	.	CASNPTGGESPLHF	TGTGCCAGCAACCCTACAGGGGGGGAATCACCCCTCCACTTT
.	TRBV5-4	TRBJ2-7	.	CASSSARDLGAYEQYF	TGTGCCAGCAGCTCGGCCCGGGACCTGGGGGCCTACGAGCAGTACTTC
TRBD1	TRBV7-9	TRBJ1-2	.	CASSFGTGGTYGYTF	TGTGCCAGCAGCTTCGGGACAGGGGGCACCTATGGCTACACCTTC
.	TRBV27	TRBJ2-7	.	CASSSRRNSYEQYF	TGTGCCAGCAGTTCCCGCCGGAACTCCTACGAGCAGTACTTC
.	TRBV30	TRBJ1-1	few	CAWSDDTEAFF	TGTGCCTGGAGCGATGACACTGAAGCTTTCTTT
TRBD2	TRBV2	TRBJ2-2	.	CASSARLAGGGGELFF	TGTGCCAGCAGTGCCAGACTAGCGGGAGGCGGGGGGGAGCTGTTTTTT
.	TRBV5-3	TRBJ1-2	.	CARSLDFRGKGRYYGYTF	TGTGCCAGAAGCTTGGACTTCCGGGGGAAAGGGCGGTACTATGGCTACACCTTC
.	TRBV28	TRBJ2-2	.	CASSLRENTGELFF	TGTGCCAGCAGTTTACGAGAGAACACCGGGGAGCTGTTTTTT
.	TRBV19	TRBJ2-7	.	CASSIGQAYGEQYF	TGTGCCAGTAGTATAGGACAGGCCTACGGCGAGCAGTACTTC